The 2 T cell receptor beta chains listed next were all sequenced from one sample in a study of multiple sclerosis patients with progressive multifocal leukoencephalopathy. Method: immunoSEQ multiplex PCR; TCRdb's copy keeps in-frame clones and lacks some. The table records tens of thousands of clones, around 85% of them present only once. Time point meaning: time of PML onset. The sequencing used PBMCs, collected from a patient treated with natalizumab. These receptors all come from a woman aged 25 to 39 with progressive multifocal leukoencephalopathy.

A single count supports this clone. The chain recombines TRBV2 with TRBJ2-7, with a tentative D call TRBD1 (6 bases). With 6 bases removed from V and 0 bases from J, the gap between germline ends came to 9 bases. The CDR3 length is 13 residues. CDR1 and CDR2 from the germline V gene are SNHLY and FYNNEI. The CDR3 spells CASRARGSYEQYF. The CDR3 region has the DNA TGTGCCAGCAGGGCCAGGGGCTCCTACGAGCAGTACTTC.

The CDR3 loop reads CASSYSPGVDSPLHF. CDR3 DNA: TGTGCCAGCAGTTACTCCCCGGGGGTGGATTCACCCCTCCACTTT. The chain couples TRBV6-5 to TRBJ1-6, with D perhaps matching TRBD1 (5 bases). In germline, CDR1 is MNHEY, CDR2 SVGAGI. The CDR3 sequence is 15 residues long. V was shortened by 0 bases and J by 8 bases, with 11 bases between the two germline ends.